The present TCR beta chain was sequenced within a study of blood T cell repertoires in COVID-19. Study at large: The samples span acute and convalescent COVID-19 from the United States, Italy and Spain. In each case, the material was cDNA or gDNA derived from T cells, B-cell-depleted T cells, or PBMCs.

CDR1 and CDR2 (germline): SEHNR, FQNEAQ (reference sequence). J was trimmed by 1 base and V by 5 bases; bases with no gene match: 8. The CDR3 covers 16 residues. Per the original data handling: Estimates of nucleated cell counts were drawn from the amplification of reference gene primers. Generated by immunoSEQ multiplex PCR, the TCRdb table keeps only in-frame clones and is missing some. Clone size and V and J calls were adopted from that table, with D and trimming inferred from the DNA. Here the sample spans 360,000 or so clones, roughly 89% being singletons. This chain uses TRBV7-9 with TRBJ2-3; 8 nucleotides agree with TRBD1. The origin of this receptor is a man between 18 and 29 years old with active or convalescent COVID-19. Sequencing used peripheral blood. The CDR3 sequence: CASSAGLQGGTDTQYF. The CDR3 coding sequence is TGTGCCAGCAGCGCAGGGCTACAGGGGGGCACAGATACGCAGTATTTT.